This is a list of T cell receptor beta chains from one sample in a study of T cells after yellow fever vaccination. Using its own MiXCR run on the 5' RACE reads, TCRdb lists one record per CDR3 protein. The table lists just under 600,000 distinct CDR3 sequences, approximately 13% of them singletons. The starting material was PBMCs, obtained on the day of the yellow fever booster vaccination. The receptor source for this set is a man aged 25 to 40 who received the YFV17D yellow fever vaccine. Each CDR3 is given with its conserved first and last residue. The order of the fields is J gene, V gene, CDR3 protein.

>TRBJ2-7|TRBV6-2/TRBV6-3
CATQRLYEQYF
>TRBJ2-2|TRBV14
CASSQESTLTGELFF
>TRBJ2-1|TRBV12-3/TRBV12-4
CASSSGLAHEQFF
>TRBJ1-5|TRBV15
CATSTGISNQPQHF
>TRBJ2-7|TRBV29-1
CSVETGRRGSYEQYF
>TRBJ2-5|TRBV18
CASSPALAGAGETQYF
>TRBJ2-1|TRBV20-1
CSARDLEGGPLNKQFF
>TRBJ2-6|TRBV4-3
CASSHGIQTSTISGANVLTF
>TRBJ2-1|TRBV4-2
CASSQERTSGYNEQFF
>TRBJ2-1|TRBV5-6
CASSLTSGREKLHNEQFF
>TRBJ2-3|TRBV7-8
CASSLEGRGYTQYF
>TRBJ2-3|TRBV27
CASSRAGSTDTQYF
>TRBJ2-1|TRBV20-1
CSASDLAGVTNNEQFF
>TRBJ2-7|TRBV20-1
CSARAIGQGVYEQYF
>TRBJ2-5|TRBV20-1
CSARDHSGKVAETQYF
>TRBJ2-1|TRBV12-3/TRBV12-4
CASSLMVGEGQFF
>TRBJ1-6|TRBV3-1
CASSPDRESPLHF
>-|TRBV5-1
CASRADRGGNEQYF
>TRBJ2-7|TRBV5-4
CASSPGTRGYEQYF
>TRBJ2-5|TRBV28
CASSLGGQGRETQYF
>TRBJ2-1|TRBV7-5
CIPVPPGTGLALTNEQFF
>TRBJ2-7|TRBV6-2/TRBV6-3
CASSSATSGRYEQYF
>TRBJ2-7|TRBV20-1
CSASNTLRALGQYF
>TRBJ2-1|TRBV3-1
CASSQDHGSFNEQFF
>TRBJ2-1|TRBV5-6
CASSFTRDYNNEQFF
>TRBJ2-1|TRBV11-2
CASKTGYNEQFF
>TRBJ2-2|TRBV28
CASTFRLATNTGELFF
>TRBJ2-7|TRBV6-2/TRBV6-3
CASNPEGESYEQYF
>TRBJ2-4|TRBV12-3/TRBV12-4
CASREGGRQNIQYF
>TRBJ2-5|TRBV30
CAWSRLAGGQETQYF